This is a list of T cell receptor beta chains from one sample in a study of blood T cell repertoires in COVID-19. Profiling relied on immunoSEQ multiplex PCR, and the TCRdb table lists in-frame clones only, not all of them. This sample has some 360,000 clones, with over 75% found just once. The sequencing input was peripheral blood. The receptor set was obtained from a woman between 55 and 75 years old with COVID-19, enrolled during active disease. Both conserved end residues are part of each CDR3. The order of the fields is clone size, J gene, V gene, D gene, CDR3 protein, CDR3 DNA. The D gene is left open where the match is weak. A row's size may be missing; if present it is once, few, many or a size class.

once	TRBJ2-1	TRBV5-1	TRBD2	CASTLLSSGAYNEQFF	TGCGCCAGCACCCTCCTTAGTAGCGGGGCTTACAATGAGCAGTTCTTC
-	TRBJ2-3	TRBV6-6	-	CASNLDRSVDTQYF	TGTGCCAGCAACCTCGACAGGTCGGTCGATACGCAGTATTTT
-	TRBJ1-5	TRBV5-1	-	CASSFGGQSNQPQHF	TGCGCCAGCAGCTTTGGCGGCCAGAGCAATCAGCCCCAGCATTTT
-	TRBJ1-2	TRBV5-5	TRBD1	CASSFNRGGNYGYTF	TGTGCCAGCAGCTTTAACAGAGGGGGCAACTATGGCTACACCTTC
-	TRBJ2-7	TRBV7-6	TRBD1	CASSLAGQGTYEQYF	TGTGCCAGCAGCTTAGCGGGACAGGGGACTTACGAGCAGTACTTC
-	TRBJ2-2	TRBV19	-	CASSNRDTGELFF	TGTGCCAGTAGTAACAGGGACACCGGGGAGCTGTTTTTT
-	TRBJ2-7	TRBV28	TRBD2	CASSSHGTSGGRQYF	TGTGCCAGCAGTTCCCACGGGACTAGCGGGGGGAGACAGTACTTC
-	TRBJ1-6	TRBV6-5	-	CASHRTGNSPLHF	TGTGCCAGCCACCGGACGGGGAATTCACCCCTCCACTTT
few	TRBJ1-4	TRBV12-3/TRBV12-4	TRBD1	CASTLGDRVKLFF	TGTGCCAGCACCCTAGGAGACAGGGTTAAACTGTTTTTT
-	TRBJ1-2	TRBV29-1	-	CSVRGPANYGYTF	TGCAGCGTCCGCGGGCCCGCTAACTATGGCTACACCTTC
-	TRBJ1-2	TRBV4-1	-	CASSQFRGSLNRGYTF	TGCGCCAGCAGCCAATTCCGGGGGTCCCTTAATAGAGGCTACACCTTC
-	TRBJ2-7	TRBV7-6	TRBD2	CASSDGTSGGYGYEQYF	TGTGCCAGCAGCGATGGGACTAGCGGGGGGTACGGATACGAGCAGTACTTC
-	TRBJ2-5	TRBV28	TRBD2	CASTPHWDPSGGIDSQETQYF	TGTGCCAGCACCCCTCACTGGGATCCTAGCGGGGGTATTGACTCACAAGAGACCCAGTACTTC
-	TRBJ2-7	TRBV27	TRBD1	CASSLSQTRTGREQYF	TGTGCCAGCAGTTTATCCCAAACACGGACAGGGAGGGAGCAGTACTTC
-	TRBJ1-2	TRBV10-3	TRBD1	CAISPGQNYGYTF	TGTGCCATCAGTCCGGGACAGAACTATGGCTACACCTTC
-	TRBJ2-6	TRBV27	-	CASSNRVSGANVLTF	TGTGCCAGCAGTAACAGGGTGTCTGGGGCCAACGTCCTGACTTTC
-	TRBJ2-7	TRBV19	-	CASSMSLSYEQYF	TGTGCCAGTAGTATGTCTCTCTCCTACGAGCAGTACTTC
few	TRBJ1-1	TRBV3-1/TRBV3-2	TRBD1	CASSHFDRGLTEAFF	TGTGCCAGCAGCCATTTCGACAGGGGACTCACTGAAGCTTTCTTT
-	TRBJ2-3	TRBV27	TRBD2	CASSSAAKRGYPDTQYF	TGTGCCAGCAGTTCTGCGGCGAAGCGGGGGTATCCAGATACGCAGTATTTT
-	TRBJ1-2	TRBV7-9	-	CASSPSEPGAQVNYGYTF	TGTGCCAGCAGCCCGAGTGAGCCGGGAGCCCAAGTAAACTATGGCTACACCTTC
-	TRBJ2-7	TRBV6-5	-	CASSYLDNSPQYF	TGTGCCAGCAGTTACTTAGACAATTCCCCGCAGTACTTC
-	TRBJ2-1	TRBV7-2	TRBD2	CASSLRGVANNEQFF	TGTGCCAGCAGCTTACGGGGGGTGGCTAACAATGAGCAGTTCTTC
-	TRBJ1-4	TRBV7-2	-	CASSPAQANGEKLFF	TGTGCCAGCAGTCCCGCCCAGGCAAACGGTGAAAAACTGTTTTTT
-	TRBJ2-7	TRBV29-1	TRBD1	CSVLTDRGPPKQYF	TGCAGCGTTTTGACCGACAGGGGCCCCCCAAAGCAGTACTTC
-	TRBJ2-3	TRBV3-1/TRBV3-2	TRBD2	CASSFGQGGGASYTQYF	TGTGCCAGCAGCTTCGGTCAGGGCGGGGGGGCCTCGTATACGCAGTATTTT
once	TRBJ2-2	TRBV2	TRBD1	CASRGQTNTGELFF	TGTGCCAGCAGGGGACAGACGAACACCGGGGAGCTGTTTTTT
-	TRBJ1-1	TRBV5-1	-	CASSLSVEHTEAFF	TGCGCCAGCAGCTTATCGGTGGAGCACACTGAAGCTTTCTTT
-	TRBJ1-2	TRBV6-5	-	CASGGGLGYGYTF	TGTGCCAGCGGGGGCGGCCTCGGGTATGGCTACACCTTC
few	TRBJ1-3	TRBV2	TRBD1	CASSVRGLGNTIYF	TGTGCCAGCAGTGTGAGGGGGCTTGGAAACACCATATATTTT
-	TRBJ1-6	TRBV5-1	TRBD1	CATSPGGFSYNSPLHF	TGCGCCACCTCACCAGGGGGTTTCTCCTATAATTCACCCCTCCACTTT
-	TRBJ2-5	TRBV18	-	CASSPQSQETQYF	TGTGCCAGCTCACCCCAGTCCCAAGAGACCCAGTACTTC
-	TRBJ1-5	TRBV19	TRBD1	CASTGTGRDQPQHF	TGTGCCAGCACCGGGACAGGGCGGGATCAGCCCCAGCATTTT
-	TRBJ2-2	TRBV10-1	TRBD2	CASSESTSGNTGELFF	TGCGCCAGCAGTGAGTCGACTAGCGGGAACACCGGGGAGCTGTTTTTT
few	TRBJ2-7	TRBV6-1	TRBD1	CASSPGQGSSYEQYF	TGTGCCAGCAGTCCGGGACAGGGAAGCTCCTACGAGCAGTACTTC
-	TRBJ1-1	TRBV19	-	CATHEGSAEAFF	TGTGCCACCCACGAGGGTTCAGCTGAAGCTTTCTTT
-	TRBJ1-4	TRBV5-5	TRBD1	CASSLRQGGGKLFF	TGTGCCAGCAGCTTGAGACAGGGTGGGGGAAAACTGTTTTTT
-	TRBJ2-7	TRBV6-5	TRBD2	CASSLAGGPFVYEQYF	TGTGCCAGCAGTTTAGCGGGGGGGCCTTTTGTCTACGAGCAGTACTTC
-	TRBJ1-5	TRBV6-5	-	CASSYSESYQPQHF	TGTGCCAGCAGTTACTCTGAGTCCTATCAGCCCCAGCATTTT
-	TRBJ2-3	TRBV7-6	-	CASSSIGGSTDTQYF	TGTGCCAGCAGCTCCATCGGGGGTAGCACAGATACGCAGTATTTT
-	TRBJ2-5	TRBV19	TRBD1	CASSSDRGGETQYF	TGTGCCAGTAGCTCCGACAGGGGTGGTGAGACCCAGTACTTC
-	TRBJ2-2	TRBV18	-	CASDSRDLLAGELFF	TGTGCCAGCGACTCCCGAGACCTACTGGCCGGGGAGCTGTTTTTT
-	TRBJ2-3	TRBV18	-	CASSKTGGRTDTQYF	TGTGCCAGCTCGAAAACCGGGGGACGCACAGATACGCAGTATTTT
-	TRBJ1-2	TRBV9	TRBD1	CASRGTGGYGYTF	TGTGCCAGCAGGGGGACAGGGGGATATGGCTACACCTTC
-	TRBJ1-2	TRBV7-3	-	CASSLDKNYGYTF	TGTGCCAGCAGCTTAGACAAAAACTATGGCTACACCTTC
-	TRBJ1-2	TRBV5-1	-	CASSSQGKDGYTF	TGCGCCAGCAGCTCTCAGGGGAAAGACGGCTACACCTTC
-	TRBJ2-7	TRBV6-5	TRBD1	CASSYMDRGTYEQYF	TGTGCCAGCAGTTACATGGACAGGGGCACCTACGAGCAGTACTTC
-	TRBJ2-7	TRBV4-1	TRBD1	CASSQADRGPPREQYF	TGCGCCAGCAGCCAGGCAGACAGGGGGCCGCCTCGGGAGCAGTACTTC
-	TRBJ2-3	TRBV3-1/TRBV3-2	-	CASSLRPGGPPDTQYF	TGTGCCAGCAGCCTCCGACCGGGGGGCCCCCCAGATACGCAGTATTTT
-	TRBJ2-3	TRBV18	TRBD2	CASSHTGLAGGPTDTQYF	TGTGCCAGCTCACACACAGGACTAGCGGGGGGGCCCACAGATACGCAGTATTTT
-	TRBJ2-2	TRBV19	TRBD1	CASSKPKTGRTGELFF	TGTGCCAGTAGTAAACCAAAGACAGGGCGGACCGGGGAGCTGTTTTTT
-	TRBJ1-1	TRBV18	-	CASSPPDSPEAFF	TGTGCCAGCTCACCGCCCGACAGCCCTGAAGCTTTCTTT
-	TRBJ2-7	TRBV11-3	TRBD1	CASSSQSGQGVEQYF	TGTGCCAGCAGCTCCCAATCGGGACAGGGTGTCGAGCAGTACTTC
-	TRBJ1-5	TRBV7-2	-	CASSLRAGSQPQHF	TGTGCCAGCAGCTTAAGGGCCGGGAGTCAGCCCCAGCATTTT
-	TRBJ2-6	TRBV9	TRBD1	CASSRGQGSSPGANVLTF	TGTGCCAGCAGCCGAGGACAGGGGAGCTCCCCTGGGGCCAACGTCCTGACTTTC
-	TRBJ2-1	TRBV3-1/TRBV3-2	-	CASSQVGLPQMFF	TGTGCCAGCAGCCAAGTGGGCCTCCCCCAGATGTTCTTC
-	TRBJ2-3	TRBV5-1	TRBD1	CASSFLAGTGEGDTQYF	TGCGCCAGCAGCTTTCTGGCGGGGACAGGTGAGGGGGATACGCAGTATTTT